This TCR beta chain was sequenced in a study of blood T cells in healthy people across ages. Only a few counts were recorded for this clonotype. What it binds is not known. The use of a sample-barcoded 5' primer and a J-beta primer mix characterized a second PCR of 7 to 11 cycles. TCRdb ran MiXCR on the 5' RACE reads and lists one entry per CDR3 protein. The sample has 700,000 to 950,000 distinct CDR3 sequences, 43% seen once; the top ten hold approximately 22%. Donors each provided 7.5 to 10 milliliters of peripheral blood. Isolation of PBMCs gave at least 6.5 million cells per sample. Study-wide results and limits: The unknown donor CMV status may have confounded expanded clonotype changes. PBMCs that were unsorted prevented a conclusive naive versus antigen-experienced comparison.

The sequenced sample was blood. This TCR was sampled from a woman in her sixties or seventies in good health.

The chain's CDR3 is CASRRTPGQIPRNIQYF. DNA of the CDR3: TGTGCCAGCAGACGAACACCGGGACAAATTCCAAGAAACATTCAGTACTTC. The chain joins TRBV6-2 or TRBV6-3 to TRBJ2-4, with D maybe TRBD1 (6 bases). V lost 6 bases, J lost 6 bases, and 24 bases lay in between. The CDR3 totals 17 residues. Germline CDR1 and CDR2: MNHEY and SVGEGT.